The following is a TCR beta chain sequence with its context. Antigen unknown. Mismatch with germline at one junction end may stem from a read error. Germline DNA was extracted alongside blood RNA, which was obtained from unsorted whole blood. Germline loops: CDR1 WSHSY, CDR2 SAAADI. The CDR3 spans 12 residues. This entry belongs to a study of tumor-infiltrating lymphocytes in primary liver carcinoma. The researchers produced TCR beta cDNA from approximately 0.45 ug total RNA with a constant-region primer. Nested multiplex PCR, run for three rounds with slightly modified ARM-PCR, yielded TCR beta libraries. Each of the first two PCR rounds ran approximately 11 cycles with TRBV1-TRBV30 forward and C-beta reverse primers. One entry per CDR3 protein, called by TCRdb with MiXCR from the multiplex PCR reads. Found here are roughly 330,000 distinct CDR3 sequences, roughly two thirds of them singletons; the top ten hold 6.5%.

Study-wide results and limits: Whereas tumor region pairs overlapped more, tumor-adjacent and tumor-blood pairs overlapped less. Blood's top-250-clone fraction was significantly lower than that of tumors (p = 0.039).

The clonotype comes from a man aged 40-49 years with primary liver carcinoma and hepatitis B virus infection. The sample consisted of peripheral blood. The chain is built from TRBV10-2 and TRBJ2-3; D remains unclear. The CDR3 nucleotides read TGCGCCAGCGGTTCTATAGCAGATACACAGTATTTT. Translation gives CASGSIADTQYF.